This TCR beta chain is drawn from a study of T cells in Graves' hyperthyroidism and ophthalmopathy. Details on this clonotype: As yet, its antigen is unknown.

Study outcomes and limitations: A model of 13 V-J pairs discriminated ophthalmopathy from stable hyperthyroidism.

It was RNA transcripts that yielded the amplified TCR beta CDR3 regions. HTBI primers drove first-round RT-PCR of the TCR CDR3. MiXCR, run by TCRdb on the multiplex PCR reads, gives a single entry per CDR3 protein. The sample includes about 550,000 distinct CDR3 sequences, around 20% of them seen just once. The TCR comes from a man in his late teens or twenties with Graves' hyperthyroidism. Sequencing was done on a sample of blood.

The CDR3 bases are TGTGCCAGCAACGGAGTTAGCGGTCTCTACGAGCAGTACTTC. It is translated as CASNGVSGLYEQYF. V gene TRBV6-2 or TRBV6-3 combines with J gene TRBJ2-7, with a possible D match to TRBD2 (6 bases). CDR1 is MNHEY and CDR2 is SVGEGT in the germline V gene. V dropped 7 bases and J dropped 3 bases, with 16 bases sitting between them. This CDR3 has 14 amino acids.